The 6 T cell receptor beta chains below all came from one sample that was sequenced in a study of blood T cell repertoires in COVID-19. Repertoires were generated with immunoSEQ multiplex PCR, while TCRdb's copy carries only in-frame clones and drops some. Counted here are more than 90,000 clones, around 82% occurring once; the ten biggest clones make up roughly 12%. Sequencing was performed on peripheral blood. The source of these receptors is a human donor in a cohort sampled during active COVID-19.

The rearrangement joins TRBV5-4 to TRBJ1-2; 7 bases are a match to TRBD1. V lost 0 bases and J lost 3; bases outside the gene matches: 2. CDR1 and CDR2 (germline): SGHNT, YYREEE (reference sequence). The CDR3 runs 14 residues. This chain's CDR3 is CASSLGQGHYGYTF. In nucleotides, the CDR3 is TGTGCCAGCAGCTTGGGACAGGGCCACTATGGCTACACCTTC.

The chain couples TRBV6-6 to TRBJ1-1; TRBD1 is a possible D gene (5 bases). Germline values: CDR1 MNHNY, CDR2 SVGAGI (reference sequence). Deletions cut 1 base from V and 4 bases from J, with 7 bases between. This CDR3 spans 13 amino acids. The CDR3 sequence is CASSYLGGTEAFF. CDR3 sequence (DNA): TGTGCCAGCAGTTACTTGGGGGGCACTGAAGCTTTCTTT.

This chain connects TRBV5-1 to TRBJ2-7, with 7 bases matching TRBD2. The J segment lost 3 bases and the V segment lost 2 bases, leaving 5 bases of the junction unmatched. Per the germline V gene, CDR1 is SGHRS and CDR2 is YFSETQ. CDR3 length: 14 amino acids. CDR3 region: CASSFTSEFYEQYF. Written as DNA, the CDR3 is TGCGCCAGCAGCTTTACTAGCGAGTTCTACGAGCAGTACTTC.

The gene calls are TRBV18 and TRBJ1-1; the match to TRBD1 covers 7 bases. This CDR3 has 13 amino acids. The germline V gene has CDR1 KGHSH and CDR2 LQKENI. The junction had 2 bases not matched to a gene; V was cut back by 5 bases and J by 2 bases. CDR3 region: CASSGTANTEAFF. The CDR3, as DNA: TGTGCCAGCTCAGGGACAGCCAACACTGAAGCTTTCTTT.

The chain couples TRBV19 to TRBJ2-7, with TRBD1 identical over 9 bases. The V segment lost 7 bases and the J segment 0 bases; nucleotides outside the gene matches: 7. Germline V gene lookup returns CDR1 LNHDA and CDR2 SQIVND (reference sequence). The CDR3 is 15 residues long. CDR3 region: CASTPTGGYSYEQYF. CDR3 nucleotides: TGTGCCAGTACTCCAACAGGGGGCTACTCCTACGAGCAGTACTTC.

V gene TRBV27 combines with J gene TRBJ2-7; 12 bases agree with TRBD2. In germline, CDR1 is MNHEY, CDR2 SMNVEV (reference sequence). The CDR3 runs to 14 residues. V shed 5 bases and J 10 bases; nucleotides not matched to a gene: 9. In DNA form, the CDR3 reads TGTGCCAGCAGTGAGACTAGCGGGAGTACCCCCCAGTACTTC. It specifies CASSETSGSTPQYF.